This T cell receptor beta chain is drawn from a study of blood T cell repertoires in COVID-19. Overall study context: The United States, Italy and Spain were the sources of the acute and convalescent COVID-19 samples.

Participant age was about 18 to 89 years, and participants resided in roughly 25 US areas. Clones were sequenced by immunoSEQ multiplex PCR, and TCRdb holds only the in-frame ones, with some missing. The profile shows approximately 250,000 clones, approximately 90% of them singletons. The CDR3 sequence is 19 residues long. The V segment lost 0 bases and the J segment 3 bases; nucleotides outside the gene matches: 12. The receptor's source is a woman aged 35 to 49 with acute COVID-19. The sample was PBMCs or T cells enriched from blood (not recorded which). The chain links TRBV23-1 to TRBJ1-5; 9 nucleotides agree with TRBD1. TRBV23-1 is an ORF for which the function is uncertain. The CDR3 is CASSQSCPGTGRFNQPQHF. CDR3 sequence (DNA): TGCGCCAGCAGTCAATCGTGTCCCGGGACAGGGAGATTCAATCAGCCCCAGCATTTT.